Following are 10 T cell receptor beta chains from one sample sequenced in a study of blood T cell repertoires in COVID-19. This table comes from immunoSEQ multiplex PCR, and its TCRdb copy is limited to in-frame clones, with some not included. The table lists fewer than 200,000 clones, approximately 80% of them singletons. The sequenced sample consisted of peripheral blood. These receptors originate from a woman aged 80 or older with COVID-19, enrolled during active disease.

V gene TRBV9 combines with J gene TRBJ2-2; maybe TRBD2 (5 bases). V lost 3 bases to trimming and J lost 3 bases, with 21 bases between them. CDR3 length: 18 amino acids. Germline CDR1 is SGDLS and CDR2 is YYNGEE. CDR3 region: CASSERDLGSGYTGELFF. The CDR3 nucleotides read TGTGCCAGCAGCGAGCGAGATTTGGGGAGCGGCTACACCGGGGAGCTGTTTTTT.

This rearrangement joins TRBV19 to TRBJ2-1, with D maybe TRBD1 (6 bases). Looked up from germline, CDR1 is LNHDA and CDR2 is SQIVND (reference sequence). V was cut by 1 base and J by 1 base, with 8 bases left in between. The CDR3 covers 15 residues. CDR3 in amino acids: CASSIAGVSYNEQFF. Here the CDR3 DNA reads TGTGCCAGTAGTATAGCAGGGGTATCCTACAATGAGCAGTTCTTC.

As regards this clone: The same CDR3 arises from other DNA sequences in this sample as well. The chain combines TRBV3-1 (or the pseudogene TRBV3-2) with TRBJ1-3; D is uncertain. The V end lost 4 bases, the J end lost 0 bases, and 4 bases lay between the germline ends. Germline-derived CDR1 and CDR2 are LGHDT and YNNKEL (reference sequence). The CDR3 sequence is 13 residues long. The CDR3 coding sequence is TGTGCCAGCAGCCCGTCCTCTGGAAACACCATATATTTT. It codes for CASSPSSGNTIYF.

This rearrangement joins TRBV15 to TRBJ2-5; 16 nucleotides align to TRBD2. Germline V gene data show CDR1 as LNHNV and CDR2 as YYDKDF (reference sequence). V lost 2 bases to trimming and J lost 3 bases; unmatched junction nucleotides: 15. The length of the CDR3 is 21 residues. Here the CDR3 DNA reads TGTGCCACCAGCAGACGACCCCTCGGGGGGACTAGCGGGAGGGCTAAAGAGACCCAGTACTTC. Amino acid sequence: CATSRRPLGGTSGRAKETQYF.

V and J are TRBV3-1 (or the pseudogene TRBV3-2) and TRBJ2-1; D unresolved. Trimming shortened V by 3 bases and J by 6 bases, and 15 bases separated the two germline ends. Per the germline V gene, CDR1 is LGHDT and CDR2 is YNNKEL (reference sequence). The CDR3 totals 15 residues. The CDR3 is CASSQIWRVGNEQFF. DNA of the CDR3: TGTGCCAGCAGCCAGATTTGGAGAGTGGGCAATGAGCAGTTCTTC.

There are many counts of this clone. This sequence joins TRBV5-4 and TRBJ1-3; 8 bases agree with TRBD1. Per germline, CDR1 SGHNT and CDR2 YYREEE (reference sequence). The CDR3 extends over 17 amino acids. With V trimmed by 4 bases and J by 0 bases, 9 bases remained unmatched. CDR3 coding DNA: TGTGCCAGCAGCCTACCCAGGGGGCAAAGCTCTGGAAACACCATATATTTT. It yields the protein CASSLPRGQSSGNTIYF.

The V and J genes are TRBV28 and TRBJ1-4; D is undetermined. The germline V gene encodes CDR1 MDHEN and CDR2 SYDVKM. Trimming removed 4 bases from V and 0 bases from J, with 12 bases in between. The CDR3 spans 16 residues. This CDR3 is CASSYPSPATNEKLFF. CDR3 nucleotides: TGTGCCAGCAGTTACCCCTCCCCGGCAACTAATGAAAAACTGTTTTTT.

The rearrangement joins TRBV10-3 to TRBJ2-1; D unclear. From germline, CDR1 is ENHRY and CDR2 SYGVKD. V shed 7 bases and J shed 6 bases, with 13 bases lying between them. The length of the CDR3 is 13 residues. The CDR3 loop is CAIKLAPTNEQFF. Written as DNA, the CDR3 is TGTGCCATCAAGTTGGCCCCCACCAATGAGCAGTTCTTC.

Written as DNA, the CDR3 is TGTGCCACCGGAGAAAACACTGAAGCTTTCTTT. Translation: CATGENTEAFF. The chain joins TRBV10-3 to TRBJ1-1; D is unresolved. This CDR3 has 11 amino acids. V was clipped by 10 bases and J by 2 bases, with 8 bases between them. Germline assignment: CDR1 ENHRY and CDR2 SYGVKD.

The CDR3 here is CASSSRGPGQKLFF. As DNA, the CDR3 is TGTGCCAGCAGTTCAAGGGGCCCAGGGCAAAAACTGTTTTTT. V usage is TRBV27 and J usage is TRBJ1-4; D is perhaps TRBD1 (5 bases). Trimming removed 4 bases at V and 9 bases at J, with 15 bases between. Germline CDR1 is MNHEY and CDR2 is SMNVEV (reference sequence). The CDR3 length is 14 residues.